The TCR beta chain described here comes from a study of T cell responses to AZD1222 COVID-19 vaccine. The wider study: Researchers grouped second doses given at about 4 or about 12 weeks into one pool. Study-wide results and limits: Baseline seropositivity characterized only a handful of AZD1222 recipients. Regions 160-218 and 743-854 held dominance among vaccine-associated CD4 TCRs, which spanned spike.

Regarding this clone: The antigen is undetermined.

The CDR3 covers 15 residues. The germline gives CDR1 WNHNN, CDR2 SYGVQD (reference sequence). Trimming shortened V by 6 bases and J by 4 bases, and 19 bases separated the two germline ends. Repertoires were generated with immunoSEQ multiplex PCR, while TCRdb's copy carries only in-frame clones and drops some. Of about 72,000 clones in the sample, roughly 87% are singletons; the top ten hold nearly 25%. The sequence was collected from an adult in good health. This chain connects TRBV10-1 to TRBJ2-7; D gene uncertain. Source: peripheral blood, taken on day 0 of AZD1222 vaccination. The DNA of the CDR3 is TGCGCCAGCAGCCTCGACCCGACGGGCCTTTACGAGCAGTACTTC. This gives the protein CASSLDPTGLYEQYF.